The clone carrying this T cell receptor beta chain has only a few counts. Two oligonucleotides, mixed equimolar, formed the beta constant-region primer covering TRBC1 and TRBC2. The ligated cDNA underwent four PCR rounds using SP2 and nested alpha and beta constant-region primers. One entry per CDR3 protein results from TCRdb running MiXCR on the UMI-ligation and nested PCR reads. The sample holds more than 100,000 distinct CDR3 sequences, 36% seen once. Germline CDR1 LGHNT, CDR2 FRNRAP. V shed 4 bases, J shed 0 bases, and the junction held 3 bases outside the gene matches. The CDR3 is 15 residues long. This specimen belongs to a study of naive and memory T cell subsets.

This clonotype originated in a human donor in good health. Sequencing was carried out using central memory CD4+ T cells from blood. This chain links TRBV12-5 with TRBJ2-1; 7 bases line up with TRBD2. The CDR3 DNA is TGTGCTAGTGGTTCTAGCGGACGCTCCTACAATGAGCAGTTCTTC. As protein: CASGSSGRSYNEQFF. Complete variable domain (other parts from reference TRBV12-5 and TRBJ2-1): DARVTQTPRHKVTEMGQEVTMRCQPILGHNTVFWYRQTMMQGLELLAYFRNRAPLDDSGMPKDRFSAEMPDATLATLKIQPSEPRDSAVYFCASGSSGRSYNEQFFGPGTRLTVL.